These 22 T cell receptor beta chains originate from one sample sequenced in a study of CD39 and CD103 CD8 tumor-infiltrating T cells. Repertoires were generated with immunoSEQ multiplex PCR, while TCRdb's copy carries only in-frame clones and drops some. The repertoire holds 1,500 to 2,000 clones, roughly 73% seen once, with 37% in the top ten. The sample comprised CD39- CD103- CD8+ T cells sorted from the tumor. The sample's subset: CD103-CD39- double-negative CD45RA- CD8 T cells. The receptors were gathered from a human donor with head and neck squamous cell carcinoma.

CDR3: CSVDGGRLVGSYNEQFF. The CDR3 bases are TGCAGCGTTGATGGGGGCAGGTTAGTCGGTTCTTACAATGAGCAGTTCTTC. This sequence joins TRBV29-1 and TRBJ2-1, with D possibly being TRBD1 (6 bases). The CDR3 runs 17 residues. V gave up 3 bases and J gave up 4 bases, with 22 bases separating them. Germline V CDR1 and CDR2: SQVTM, ANQGSEA.

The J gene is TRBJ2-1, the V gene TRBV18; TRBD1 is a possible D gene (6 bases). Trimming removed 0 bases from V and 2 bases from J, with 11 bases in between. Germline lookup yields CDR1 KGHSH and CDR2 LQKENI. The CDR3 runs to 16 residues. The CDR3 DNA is TGTGCCAGCTCACCACCGTCGGACAGCCCCTACAATGAGCAGTTCTTC. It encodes CASSPPSDSPYNEQFF.

This chain's CDR3 is CASSLLGAEETQYF. In nucleotides, the CDR3 is TGCGCCAGCAGCTTGCTAGGGGCGGAGGAGACCCAGTACTTC. The V call is TRBV5-1, the J call TRBJ2-5; a possible D gene is TRBD1 (5 bases). The germline V and J ends were trimmed by 1 base and 5 bases, with 12 bases remaining between them. The germline gives CDR1 SGHRS, CDR2 YFSETQ. The CDR3 runs to 14 residues.

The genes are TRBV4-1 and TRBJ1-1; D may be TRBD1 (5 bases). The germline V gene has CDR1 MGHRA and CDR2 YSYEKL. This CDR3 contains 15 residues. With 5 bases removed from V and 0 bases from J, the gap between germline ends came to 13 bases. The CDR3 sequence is CASSSRKDMNTEAFF. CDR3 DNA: TGCGCCAGCAGCTCCCGCAAGGACATGAACACTGAAGCTTTCTTT.

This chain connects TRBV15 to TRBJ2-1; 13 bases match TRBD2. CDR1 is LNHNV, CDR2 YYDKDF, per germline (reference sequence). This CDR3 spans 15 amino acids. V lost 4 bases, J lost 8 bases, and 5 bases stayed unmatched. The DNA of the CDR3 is TGTGCCACCAGCAACGGACTAGCGGGAGCATATGAGCAGTTCTTC. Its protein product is CATSNGLAGAYEQFF.

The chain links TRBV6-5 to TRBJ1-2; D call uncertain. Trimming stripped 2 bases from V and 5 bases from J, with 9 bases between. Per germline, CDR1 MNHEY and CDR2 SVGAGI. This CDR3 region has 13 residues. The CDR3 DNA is TGTGCCAGCAGTTACGATACGATGTATGGCTACACCTTC. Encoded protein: CASSYDTMYGYTF.

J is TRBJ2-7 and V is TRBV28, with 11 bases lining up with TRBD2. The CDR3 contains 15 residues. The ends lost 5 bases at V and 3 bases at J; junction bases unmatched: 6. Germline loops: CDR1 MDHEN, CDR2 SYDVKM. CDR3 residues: CASSKTSGISYEQYF. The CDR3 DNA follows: TGTGCCAGCAGTAAGACTAGCGGGATAAGCTACGAGCAGTACTTC.

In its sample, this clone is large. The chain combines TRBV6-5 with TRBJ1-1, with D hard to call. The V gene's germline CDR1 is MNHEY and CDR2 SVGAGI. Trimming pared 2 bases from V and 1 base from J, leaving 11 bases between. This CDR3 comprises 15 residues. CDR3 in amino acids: CASSYAANWNTEAFF. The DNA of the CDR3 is TGTGCCAGCAGTTACGCTGCCAACTGGAACACTGAAGCTTTCTTT.

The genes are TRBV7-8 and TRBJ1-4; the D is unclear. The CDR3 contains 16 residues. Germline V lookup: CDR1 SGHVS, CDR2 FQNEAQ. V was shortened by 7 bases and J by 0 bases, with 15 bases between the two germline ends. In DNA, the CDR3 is TGTGCCAGCACCCTAGGCCCCCCATCAACTAATGAAAAACTGTTTTTT. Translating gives CASTLGPPSTNEKLFF.

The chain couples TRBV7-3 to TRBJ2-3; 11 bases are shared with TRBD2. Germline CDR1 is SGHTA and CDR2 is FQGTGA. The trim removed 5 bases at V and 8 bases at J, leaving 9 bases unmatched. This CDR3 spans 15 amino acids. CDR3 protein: CASSPLAGGLGTQYF. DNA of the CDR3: TGTGCCAGCAGCCCGTTAGCGGGGGGGCTGGGTACGCAGTATTTT.

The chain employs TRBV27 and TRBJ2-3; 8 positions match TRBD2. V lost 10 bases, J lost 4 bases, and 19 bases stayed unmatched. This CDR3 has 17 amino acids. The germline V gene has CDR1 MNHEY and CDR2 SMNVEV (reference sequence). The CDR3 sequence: CATRRSPTGGLADTQYF. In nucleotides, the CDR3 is TGTGCCACCAGACGCAGCCCCACGGGAGGGTTGGCAGATACGCAGTATTTT.

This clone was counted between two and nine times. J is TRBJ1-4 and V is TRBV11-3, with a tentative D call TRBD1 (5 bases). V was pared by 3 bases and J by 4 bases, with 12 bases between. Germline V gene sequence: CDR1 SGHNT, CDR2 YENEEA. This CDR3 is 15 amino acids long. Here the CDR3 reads CASSFLGRSNEKLFF. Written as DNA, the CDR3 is TGTGCCAGCAGCTTTCTGGGGCGCAGTAATGAAAAACTGTTTTTT.

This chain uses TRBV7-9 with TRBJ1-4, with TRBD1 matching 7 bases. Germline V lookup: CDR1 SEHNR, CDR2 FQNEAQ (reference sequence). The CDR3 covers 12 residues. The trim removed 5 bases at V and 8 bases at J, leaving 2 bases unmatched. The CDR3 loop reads CASSPGGEKLFF. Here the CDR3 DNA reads TGTGCCAGCAGCCCAGGGGGGGAAAAACTGTTTTTT.

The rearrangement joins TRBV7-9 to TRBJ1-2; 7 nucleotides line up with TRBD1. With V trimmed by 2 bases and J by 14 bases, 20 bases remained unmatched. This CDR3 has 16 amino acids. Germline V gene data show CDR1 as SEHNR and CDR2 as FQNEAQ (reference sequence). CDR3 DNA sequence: TGTGCCAGCAGCTTACCCCTCGGGACAGCTTTTATGGCTTGGACCTTC. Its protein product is CASSLPLGTAFMAWTF.

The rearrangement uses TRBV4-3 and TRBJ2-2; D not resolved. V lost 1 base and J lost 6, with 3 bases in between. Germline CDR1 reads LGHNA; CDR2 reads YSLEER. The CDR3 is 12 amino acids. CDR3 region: CASSQGSGELFF. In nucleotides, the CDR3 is TGCGCCAGCAGCCAAGGCTCCGGGGAGCTGTTTTTT.

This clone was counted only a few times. The CDR3 sequence: CASSLGAVPSKQYF. For the CDR3, the DNA is TGTGCCAGCAGCTTGGGCGCAGTCCCCTCTAAGCAGTACTTC. V is TRBV5-6 and J is TRBJ2-7; D gene ambiguous. CDR1 is SGHDT and CDR2 is YYEEEE in the germline V gene. Trimming shortened V by 0 bases and J by 8 bases, and 15 bases separated the two germline ends. The CDR3 contains 14 residues.

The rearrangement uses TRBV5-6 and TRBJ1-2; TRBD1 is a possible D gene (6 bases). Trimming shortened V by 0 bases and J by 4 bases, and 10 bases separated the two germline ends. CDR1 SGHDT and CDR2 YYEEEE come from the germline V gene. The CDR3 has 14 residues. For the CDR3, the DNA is TGTGCCAGCAGCTTGGGACAGGATATCTATGGCTACACCTTC. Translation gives CASSLGQDIYGYTF.

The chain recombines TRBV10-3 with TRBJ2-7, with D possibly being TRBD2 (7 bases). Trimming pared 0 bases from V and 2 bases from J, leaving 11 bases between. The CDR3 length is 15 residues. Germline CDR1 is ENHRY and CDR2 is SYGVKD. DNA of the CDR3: TGTGCCATCAGTGAGTCGACGGGGGGCCCCTACGAGCAGTACTTC. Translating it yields CAISESTGGPYEQYF.

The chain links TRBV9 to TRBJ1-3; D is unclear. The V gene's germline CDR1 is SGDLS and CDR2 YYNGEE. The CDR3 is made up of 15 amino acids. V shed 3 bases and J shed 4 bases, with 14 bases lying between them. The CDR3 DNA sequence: TGTGCCAGCAGCGAAAACATTGGAGGGGGAAACACCATATATTTT. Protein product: CASSENIGGGNTIYF.

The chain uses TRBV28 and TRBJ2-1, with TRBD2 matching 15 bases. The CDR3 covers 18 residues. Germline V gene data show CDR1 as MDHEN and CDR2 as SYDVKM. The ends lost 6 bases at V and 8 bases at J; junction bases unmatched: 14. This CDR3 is CASSLGLAGGPSGDEQFF. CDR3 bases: TGTGCCAGCAGCCTCGGACTAGCGGGAGGGCCCTCCGGGGATGAGCAGTTCTTC.

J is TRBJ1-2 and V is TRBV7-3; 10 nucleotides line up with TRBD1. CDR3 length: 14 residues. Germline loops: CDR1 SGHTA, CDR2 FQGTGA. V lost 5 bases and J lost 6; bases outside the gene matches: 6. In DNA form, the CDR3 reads TGTGCCAGCAGCCCTAAGACAGGGGGCGATGGCTACACCTTC. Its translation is CASSPKTGGDGYTF.

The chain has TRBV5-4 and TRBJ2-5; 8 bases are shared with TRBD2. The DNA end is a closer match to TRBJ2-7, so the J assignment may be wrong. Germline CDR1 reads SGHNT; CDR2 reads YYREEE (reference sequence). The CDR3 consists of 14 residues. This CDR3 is CASSFGGAAYEQYF. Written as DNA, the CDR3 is TGTGCCAGCAGCTTCGGGGGGGCGGCCTACGAGCAGTACTTC.